One sample yielded the 2 T cell receptor beta chains listed below, sequenced in a study of T cell repertoires in cytomegalovirus infection. TCRdb redid the calling of the reads with MiXCR, one entry per CDR3 protein. Among about 740,000 distinct CDR3 sequences listed, approximately 33% were seen once. The antigens of these receptors remain unknown. Sequences were derived from cultured PBMCs, sampled from culture after CMV antigen stimulation. Receptors originate from a human donor in good health (CMV status not recorded). Some clones in this sample may be carry-over from other donors' samples.

The V gene is TRBV19, the J gene TRBJ1-6, with D tentatively TRBD1 (6 bases). The CDR3 is 14 amino acids. The ends were cut back, 4 bases at V and 9 bases at J, with 13 bases in the middle. The germline V gene encodes CDR1 LNHDA and CDR2 SQIVND (reference sequence). CDR3 coding DNA: TGTGCCAGTAGTACGGGGGACATCGGTTCACCCCTCCACTTT. Translation gives CASSTGDIGSPLHF.

This clonotype was seen a handful of times. The chain has TRBV25-1 and TRBJ1-2; D possibly corresponds to TRBD1 (5 bases). CDR1 MGHDK and CDR2 SYGVNS come from the germline V gene. V was trimmed by 3 bases and J by 5 bases, leaving 13 bases between them. CDR3 length: 14 residues. CDR3 sequence (DNA): TGTGCCAGCAGTGACGCCCGAACAGGATATGGCTACACCTTC. As protein: CASSDARTGYGYTF.